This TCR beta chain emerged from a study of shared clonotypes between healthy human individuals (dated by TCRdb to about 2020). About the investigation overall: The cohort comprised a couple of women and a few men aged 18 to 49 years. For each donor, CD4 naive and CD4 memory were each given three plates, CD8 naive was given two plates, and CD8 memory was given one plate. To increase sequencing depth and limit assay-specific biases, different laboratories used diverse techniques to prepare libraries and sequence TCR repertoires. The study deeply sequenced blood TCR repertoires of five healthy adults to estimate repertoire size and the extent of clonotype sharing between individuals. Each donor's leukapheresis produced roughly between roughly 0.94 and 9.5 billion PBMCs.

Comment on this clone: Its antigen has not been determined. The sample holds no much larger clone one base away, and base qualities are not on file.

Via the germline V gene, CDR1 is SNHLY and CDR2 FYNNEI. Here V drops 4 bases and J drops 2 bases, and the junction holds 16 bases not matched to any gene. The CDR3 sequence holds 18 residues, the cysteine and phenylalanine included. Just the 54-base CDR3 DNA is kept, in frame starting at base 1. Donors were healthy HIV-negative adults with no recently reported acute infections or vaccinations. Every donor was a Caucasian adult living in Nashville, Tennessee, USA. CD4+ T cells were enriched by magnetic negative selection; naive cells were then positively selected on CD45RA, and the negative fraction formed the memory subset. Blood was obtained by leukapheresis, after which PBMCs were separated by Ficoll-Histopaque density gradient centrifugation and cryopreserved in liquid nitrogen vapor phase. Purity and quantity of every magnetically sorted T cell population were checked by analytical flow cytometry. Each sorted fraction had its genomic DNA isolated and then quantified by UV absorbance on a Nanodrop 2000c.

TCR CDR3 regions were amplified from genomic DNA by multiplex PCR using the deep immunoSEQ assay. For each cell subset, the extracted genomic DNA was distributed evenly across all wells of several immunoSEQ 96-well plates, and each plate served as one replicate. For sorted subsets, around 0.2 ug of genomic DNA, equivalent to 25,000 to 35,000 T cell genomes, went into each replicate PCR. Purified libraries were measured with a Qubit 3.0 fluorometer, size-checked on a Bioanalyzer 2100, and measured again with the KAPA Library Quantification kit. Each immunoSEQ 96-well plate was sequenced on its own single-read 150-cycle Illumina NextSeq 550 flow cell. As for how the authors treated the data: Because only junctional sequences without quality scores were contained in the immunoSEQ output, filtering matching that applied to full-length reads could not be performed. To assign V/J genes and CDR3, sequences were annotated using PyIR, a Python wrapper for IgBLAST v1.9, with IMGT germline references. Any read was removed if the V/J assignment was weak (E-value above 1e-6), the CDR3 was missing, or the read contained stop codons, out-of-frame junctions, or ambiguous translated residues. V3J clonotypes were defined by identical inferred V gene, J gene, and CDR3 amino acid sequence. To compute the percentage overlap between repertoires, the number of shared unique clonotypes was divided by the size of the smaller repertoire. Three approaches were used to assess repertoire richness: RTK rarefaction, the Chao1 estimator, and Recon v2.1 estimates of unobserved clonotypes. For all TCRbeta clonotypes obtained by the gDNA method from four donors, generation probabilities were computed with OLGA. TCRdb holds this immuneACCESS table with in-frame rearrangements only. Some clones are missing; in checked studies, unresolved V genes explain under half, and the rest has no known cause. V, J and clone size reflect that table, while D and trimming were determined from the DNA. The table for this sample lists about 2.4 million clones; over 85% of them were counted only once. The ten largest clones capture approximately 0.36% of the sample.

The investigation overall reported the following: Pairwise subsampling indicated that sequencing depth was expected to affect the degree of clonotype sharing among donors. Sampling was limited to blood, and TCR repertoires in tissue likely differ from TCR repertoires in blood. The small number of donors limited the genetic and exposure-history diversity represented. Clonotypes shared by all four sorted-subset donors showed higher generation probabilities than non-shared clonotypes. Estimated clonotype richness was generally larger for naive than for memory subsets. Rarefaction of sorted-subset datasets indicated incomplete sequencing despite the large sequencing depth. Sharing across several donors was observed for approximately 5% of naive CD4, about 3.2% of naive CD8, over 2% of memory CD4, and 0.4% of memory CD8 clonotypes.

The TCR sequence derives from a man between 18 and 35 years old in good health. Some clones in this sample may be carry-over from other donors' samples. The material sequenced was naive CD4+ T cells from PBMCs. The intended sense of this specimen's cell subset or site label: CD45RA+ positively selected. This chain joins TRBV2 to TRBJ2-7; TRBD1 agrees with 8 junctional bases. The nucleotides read TGTGCCAGCAGTGTCAGGGACAGGCCAACTCTCGTTCCCTACGAGCAGTACTTC. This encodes CASSVRDRPTLVPYEQYF. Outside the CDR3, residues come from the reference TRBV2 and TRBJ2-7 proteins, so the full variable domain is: EPEVTQTPSHQVTQMGQEVILRCVPISNHLYFYWYRQILGQKVEFLVSFYNNEISEKSEIFDDQFSVERPDGSNFTLKIRSTKLEDSAMYFCASSVRDRPTLVPYEQYFGPGTRLTVT.